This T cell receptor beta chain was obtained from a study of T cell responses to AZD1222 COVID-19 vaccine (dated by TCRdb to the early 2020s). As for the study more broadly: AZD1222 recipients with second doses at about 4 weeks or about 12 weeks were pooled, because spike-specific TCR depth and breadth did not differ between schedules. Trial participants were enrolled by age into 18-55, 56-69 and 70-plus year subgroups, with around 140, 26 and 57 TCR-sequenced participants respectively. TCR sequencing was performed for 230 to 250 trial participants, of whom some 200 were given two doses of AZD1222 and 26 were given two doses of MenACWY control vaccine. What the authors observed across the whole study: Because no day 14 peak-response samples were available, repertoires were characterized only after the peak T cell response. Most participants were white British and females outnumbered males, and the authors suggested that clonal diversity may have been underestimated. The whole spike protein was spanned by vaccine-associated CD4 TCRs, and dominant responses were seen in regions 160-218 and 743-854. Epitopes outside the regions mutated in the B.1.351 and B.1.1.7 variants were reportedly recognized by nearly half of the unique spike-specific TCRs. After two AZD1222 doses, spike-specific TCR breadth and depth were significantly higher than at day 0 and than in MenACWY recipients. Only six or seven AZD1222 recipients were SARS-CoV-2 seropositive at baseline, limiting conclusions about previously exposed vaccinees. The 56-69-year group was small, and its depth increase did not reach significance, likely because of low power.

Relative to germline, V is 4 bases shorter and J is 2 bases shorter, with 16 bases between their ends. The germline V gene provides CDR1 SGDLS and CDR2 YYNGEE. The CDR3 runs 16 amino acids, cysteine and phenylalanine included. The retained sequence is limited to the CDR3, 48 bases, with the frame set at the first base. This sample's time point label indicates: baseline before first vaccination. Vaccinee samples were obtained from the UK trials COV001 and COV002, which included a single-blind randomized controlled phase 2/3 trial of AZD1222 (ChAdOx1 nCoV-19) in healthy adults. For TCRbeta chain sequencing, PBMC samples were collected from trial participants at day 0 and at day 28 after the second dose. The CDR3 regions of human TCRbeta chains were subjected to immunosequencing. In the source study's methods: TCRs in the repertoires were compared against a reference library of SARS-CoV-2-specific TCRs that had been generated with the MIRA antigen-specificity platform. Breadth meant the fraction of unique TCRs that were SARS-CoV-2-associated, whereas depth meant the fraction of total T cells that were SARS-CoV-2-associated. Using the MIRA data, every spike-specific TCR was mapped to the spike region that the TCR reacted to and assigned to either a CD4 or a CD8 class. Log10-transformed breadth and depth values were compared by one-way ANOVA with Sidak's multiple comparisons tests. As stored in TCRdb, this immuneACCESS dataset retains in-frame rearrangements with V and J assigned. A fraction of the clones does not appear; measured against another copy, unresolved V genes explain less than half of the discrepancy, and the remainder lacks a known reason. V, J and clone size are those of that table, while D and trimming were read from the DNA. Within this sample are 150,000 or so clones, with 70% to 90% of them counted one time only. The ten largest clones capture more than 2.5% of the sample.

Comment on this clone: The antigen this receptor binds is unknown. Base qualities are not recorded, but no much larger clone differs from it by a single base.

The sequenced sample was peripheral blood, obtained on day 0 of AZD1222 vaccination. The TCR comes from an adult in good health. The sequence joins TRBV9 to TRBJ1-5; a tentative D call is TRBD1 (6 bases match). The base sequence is TGTGCCAGCAGCCATGGCGGGGACACCCGCAATCAGCCCCAGCATTTT. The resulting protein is CASSHGGDTRNQPQHF. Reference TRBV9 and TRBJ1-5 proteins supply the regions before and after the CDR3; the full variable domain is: DSGVTQTPKHLITATGQRVTLRCSPRSGDLSVYWYQQSLDQGLQFLIQYYNGEERAKGNILERFSAQQFPDLHSELNLSSLELGDSALYFCASSHGGDTRNQPQHFGDGTRLSIL.